This entry lists 24 T cell receptor beta chains sequenced from one sample in a study of glioma-infiltrating T cells. Amplification of TCR alpha and beta CDR3 regions from RNA used iRepertoire nested multiplex PCR. One entry per CDR3 protein results from TCRdb running MiXCR on the multiplex PCR reads. The table lists about 180,000 distinct CDR3 sequences, approximately 40% of them singletons. The material sequenced was glioma tissue, nonneoplastic brain tissue, or PBMCs (not recorded which). All receptors derive from a human donor with low-grade glioma or glioblastoma, undergoing nonglioma brain surgery, or in good health (not recorded which).

This chain links TRBV2 with TRBJ2-7; 7 nucleotides agree with TRBD1. This CDR3 region has 15 residues. V shed 6 bases, J shed 6 bases, and the junction held 14 bases outside the gene matches. Germline V gene sequence: CDR1 SNHLY, CDR2 FYNNEI. CDR3: CASRMGQKLLGEQYF. The CDR3 coding sequence is TGTGCCAGCAGAATGGGACAGAAATTACTAGGCGAGCAGTACTTC.

The sample holds one count of this clonotype. This may be a read error: a much more frequent sequence differs by one nucleotide. The chain employs TRBV19 and TRBJ1-2; a weak D match, TRBD1 (5 bases). The length of the CDR3 is 13 residues. Germline loops: CDR1 LNHDA, CDR2 SQIVND (reference sequence). The V end lost 5 bases, the J end lost 4 bases, and 11 bases lay between the germline ends. This chain's CDR3 is CASSPDSSYGYTF. DNA of the CDR3: TGTGCCAGTAGTCCTGACAGTAGCTATGGCTACACCTTC.

Worth noting for this clonotype: Just one base apart from a much larger clone, this may be a read error. The chain joins TRBV20-1 to TRBJ2-1; TRBD2 aligns across 10 bases. The germline V gene encodes CDR1 DFQATT and CDR2 SNEGSKA (reference sequence). CDR3 length equals 15 residues. The CDR3 sequence is CGAPGLAGAINEQFF. CDR3 sequence (DNA): TGCGGTGCTCCAGGTCTAGCGGGAGCTATCAATGAGCAGTTCTTC.

V usage is TRBV5-1 and J usage is TRBJ2-3, with TRBD2 matching 11 bases. From germline, CDR1 is SGHRS and CDR2 YFSETQ. The CDR3 has 17 residues. After removal of 3 bases from V and 4 bases from J, the junction contained 10 bases not matched to a gene. This chain's CDR3 is CASSYSTSGTSADTQYF. CDR3 nucleotide sequence: TGCGCCAGCAGCTATTCGACTAGCGGGACAAGCGCAGATACGCAGTATTTT.

The sample holds many counts of this clonotype. The chain combines TRBV6-6 with TRBJ1-3, with D tentatively TRBD1 (5 bases). The V gene's germline CDR1 is MNHNY and CDR2 SVGAGI (reference sequence). Trimming took off 0 bases at V and 4 bases at J, with 10 bases between the two ends. This CDR3 is built from 15 residues. The CDR3 DNA follows: TGTGCCAGCAGTTACTCGATGGGGGAAGGAAACACCATATATTTT. Protein product: CASSYSMGEGNTIYF.

This clonotype was counted between two and nine times. The chain recombines TRBV4-1 with TRBJ1-6, with a weak D call TRBD1 (6 bases). V gave up 0 bases and J gave up 3 bases, with 9 bases separating them. The CDR3 covers 16 residues. Germline V gives CDR1 MGHRA, CDR2 YSYEKL. CDR3 residues: CASSQERGDYNSPLHF. The CDR3, as DNA: TGCGCCAGCAGCCAAGAAAGGGGGGACTATAATTCACCCCTCCACTTT.

The chain combines TRBV14 with TRBJ2-1; TRBD2 matches 9 bases. After removal of 5 bases from V and 3 bases from J, the junction contained 8 bases not matched to a gene. Germline V gives CDR1 SGHDN, CDR2 FVKESK. There are 16 residues in the CDR3. The CDR3 spells CASSDSVLAGYNEQFF. CDR3 DNA sequence: TGTGCCAGCAGCGACTCCGTACTAGCGGGCTACAATGAGCAGTTCTTC. The entire variable domain, with the rest obtained from reference TRBV14 and TRBJ2-1, is as follows: EAGVTQFPSHSVIEKGQTVTLRCDPISGHDNLYWYRRVMGKEIKFLLHFVKESKQDESGMPNNRFLAERTGGTYSTLKVQPAELEDSGVYFCASSDSVLAGYNEQFFGPGTRLTVL.

This clonotype appeared many times. The genes are TRBV14 and TRBJ1-1; no clear D gene. The CDR3 loop spans 11 amino acids. V lost 2 bases to trimming and J lost 11 bases, with 9 bases between them. Germline loops: CDR1 SGHDN, CDR2 FVKESK. The CDR3 DNA sequence: TGTGCCAGCAGCCAAAATGAGATCGCTTTCTTT. It is translated as CASSQNEIAFF.

About this clonotype itself: A much larger clone lies one base from this, so it may be a read error. The genes are TRBV20-1 and TRBJ2-1; possible D gene TRBD1, 6 bases. The CDR3 length is 16 residues. Germline V lookup: CDR1 DFQATT, CDR2 SNEGSKA (reference sequence). The CDR3 reads CSARGLGAGDHNEQLF. The CDR3 DNA reads as TGCAGTGCTAGAGGTTTGGGAGCAGGGGACCACAATGAGCAGCTCTTC.

Worth noting for this clonotype: A much bigger clone sits one base away, suggesting this may be a read error. The chain is built from TRBV19 and TRBJ2-2; D unresolved. The CDR3 length is 14 residues. V lost 6 bases and J 2 bases, leaving 10 bases between the germline ends. Germline assignment: CDR1 LNHDA and CDR2 SQIVND (reference sequence). Written as DNA, the CDR3 is TGTGCCAGTAGCATTAACAGCAACACCGGGGAGCTGTTTTTT. Protein sequence: CASSINSNTGELFF.

Regarding this clonotype: A much more abundant neighbour one base away suggests this may be a read error. V usage is TRBV20-1 and J usage is TRBJ1-6; D perhaps matches TRBD1 (6 bases). Germline V gives CDR1 DFQATT, CDR2 SNEGSKA (reference sequence). This CDR3 is built from 14 residues. The CDR3 spells CSARAGGPNTPLHF. The CDR3 DNA reads as TGCAGTGCTAGAGCGGGGGGCCCTAATACACCCCTCCACTTT.

This clonotype has only a few counts. Since a much larger clone is just one base distant, this may be a read error. The J gene is TRBJ2-7, the V gene TRBV20-1, with 10 bases aligning to TRBD2. V was clipped by 8 bases and J by 5 bases; unmatched bases: 15. Germline lookup yields CDR1 DFQATT and CDR2 SNEGSKA (reference sequence). CDR3 length: 15 residues. CDR3 loop: CSPNPIAGGDHEQYF. DNA for the CDR3: TGCAGTCCAAATCCTATAGCGGGAGGAGACCACGAGCAGTACTTC.

Only a few counts were recorded for this clonotype. This may come from a read error, since a much larger clone is one base off. The chain links TRBV28 to TRBJ1-2; D gene uncertain. The CDR3 runs 11 residues. The germline CDR1 and CDR2 sequences are MDHEN and SYDVKM. Trimming pared 7 bases from V and 5 bases from J, leaving 8 bases between. Here the CDR3 reads CASMAEYGYTF. CDR3 in DNA: TGTGCCAGCATGGCGGAATATGGCTACACCTTC.

With regard to this clonotype: Here the CDR3 omits its conserved ending phenylalanine or tryptophan, so a read error is the likely source. The V call is TRBV29-1, the J call TRBJ2-7; D gene uncertain. V gave up 4 bases and J gave up 3 bases, with 10 bases separating them. The CDR3 loop spans 12 amino acids. CDR1 is SQVTM, CDR2 ANQGSEA, per germline. The CDR3 is CSVVGNYYEQYL. CDR3 coding DNA: TGCAGCGTTGTGGGGAACTACTACGAGCAGTACCTC.

The V gene is TRBV5-1, the J gene TRBJ2-2, with D possibly being TRBD1 (6 bases). V lost 9 bases to trimming and J lost 1 base, with 16 bases between them. The CDR3 loop spans 15 amino acids. Per the germline V gene, CDR1 is SGHRS and CDR2 is YFSETQ. The CDR3 protein is CATKTGTQNTGELFF. CDR3 DNA: TGCGCCACCAAAACCGGGACACAGAACACCGGGGAGCTGTTTTTT.

This clonotype was counted only a few times. The genes are TRBV24-1 and TRBJ2-1, with D possibly matching TRBD2 (6 bases). V lost 3 bases to trimming and J lost 1 base, with 12 bases between them. From germline, CDR1 is KGHDR and CDR2 SFDVKD. The CDR3 has 16 amino acids. This CDR3 reads CATSDQLATSYNEQFF. The DNA of the CDR3 is TGTGCCACCAGTGATCAGCTAGCGACATCCTACAATGAGCAGTTCTTC.

At least ten counts were recorded for this clonotype. The rearrangement uses TRBV29-1 and TRBJ1-1, with D unresolved. Germline V gene sequence: CDR1 SQVTM, CDR2 ANQGSEA. The CDR3 extends over 13 amino acids. Trimming left V 4 bases short and J 0 bases short, with 9 bases between. Here the CDR3 reads CSVAREMNTEAFF. CDR3 nucleotide sequence: TGCAGCGTTGCGCGGGAAATGAACACTGAAGCTTTCTTT.

V usage is TRBV6-1 and J usage is TRBJ2-1; 10 nucleotides line up with TRBD2. CDR3 length: 15 residues. J gave up 8 bases and V 10 bases, and 14 bases lay outside the gene matches. CDR1 and CDR2 (germline): MNHNS, SASEGT. The CDR3 bases are TGTGCCATCACCCCTTCCCTAGCGGGAGTGGATGAGCAGTTCTTC. It translates to CAITPSLAGVDEQFF.

This clonotype was counted at least ten times. The chain has TRBV7-2 and TRBJ2-3; D call uncertain. This CDR3 comprises 13 residues. Germline CDR1 reads SGHTA; CDR2 reads FQGNSA. Trimming pared 7 bases from V and 2 bases from J, leaving 10 bases between. CDR3 sequence reads: CASTTQSTDTQYF. The CDR3 coding sequence is TGTGCCAGCACCACCCAATCCACAGATACGCAGTATTTT. The full variable domain, with the rest looked up from reference TRBV7-2 and TRBJ2-3, is GAGVSQSPSNKVTEKGKDVELRCDPISGHTALYWYRQSLGQGLEFLIYFQGNSAPDKSGLPSDRFSAERTGGSVSTLTIQRTQQEDSAVYLCASTTQSTDTQYFGPGTRLTVL.

The chain couples TRBV7-2 to TRBJ2-1, with TRBD1 identical over 7 bases. CDR1 is SGHTA, CDR2 FQGNSA, per germline. CDR3 size: 14 residues. V shed 6 bases and J 7 bases; nucleotides not matched to a gene: 9. This CDR3 reads CASRSDRAENEQFF. The CDR3 DNA follows: TGTGCCAGCAGAAGCGACAGGGCGGAGAATGAGCAGTTCTTC.

Turning to this clonotype: A read error is possible here, since a much larger clone lies one base away. The chain carries TRBV20-1 and TRBJ2-7; 7 nucleotides agree with TRBD2. V was pared by 2 bases and J by 7 bases, with 8 bases of the junction left unmatched. The germline CDR1 and CDR2 sequences are DFQATT and SNEGSKA (reference sequence). The CDR3 sequence is 13 residues long. CDR3 region: CSARKAGCLEQYF. The CDR3 DNA sequence: TGCAGTGCTAGAAAAGCGGGATGTCTTGAGCAGTACTTC.

This sequence joins TRBV7-2 and TRBJ1-4; tentative D call: TRBD1 (6 bases). Germline CDR1 and CDR2: SGHTA and FQGNSA. CDR3 length: 14 residues. V was cut by 5 bases and J by 5 bases, with 12 bases left in between. The DNA for the CDR3 is TGTGCCAGCAGCACCACAGGGTTCAATGAAAAACTGTTTTTT. This encodes CASSTTGFNEKLFF.

This clonotype was observed a handful of times. This chain links TRBV7-8 with TRBJ2-7, with D perhaps TRBD1 (5 bases). In germline, CDR1 is SGHVS, CDR2 FQNEAQ. The V end was cut by 1 base, the J end by 2 bases, with 12 bases between. The CDR3 has 15 amino acids. The CDR3 region is CASSLVQKGAYEQYF. The CDR3 nucleotides are TGTGCCAGCAGCTTAGTCCAGAAAGGGGCCTACGAGCAGTACTTC.

This clonotype was seen a few times. CDR3 loop: CATSDGAGLKIETQYF. CDR3 in DNA: TGTGCCACCAGTGATGGGGCCGGATTAAAGATAGAGACCCAGTACTTC. The chain is built from TRBV24-1 and TRBJ2-5; tentative D call: TRBD1 (5 bases). The V and J ends lost 3 bases and 4 bases respectively, with 17 bases between them. This CDR3 is 16 amino acids long. Germline assignment: CDR1 KGHDR and CDR2 SFDVKD.